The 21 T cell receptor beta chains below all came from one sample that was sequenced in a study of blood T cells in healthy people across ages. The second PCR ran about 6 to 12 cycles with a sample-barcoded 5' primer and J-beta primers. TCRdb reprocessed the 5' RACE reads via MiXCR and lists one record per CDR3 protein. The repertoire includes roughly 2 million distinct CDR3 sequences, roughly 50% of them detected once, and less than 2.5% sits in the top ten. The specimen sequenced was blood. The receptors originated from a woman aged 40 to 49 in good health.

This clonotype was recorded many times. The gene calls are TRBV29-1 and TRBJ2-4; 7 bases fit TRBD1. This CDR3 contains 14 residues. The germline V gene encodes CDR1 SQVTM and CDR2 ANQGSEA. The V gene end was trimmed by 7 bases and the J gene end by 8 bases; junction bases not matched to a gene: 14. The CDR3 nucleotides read TGCAGCGCTGCAACGCGACAGGGTGAGGACATTCAGTACTTC. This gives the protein CSAATRQGEDIQYF.

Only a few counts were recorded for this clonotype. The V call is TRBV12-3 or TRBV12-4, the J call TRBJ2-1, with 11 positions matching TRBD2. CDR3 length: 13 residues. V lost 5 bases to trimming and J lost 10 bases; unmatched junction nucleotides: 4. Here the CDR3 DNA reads TGTGCCAGCAGTCCAGGGACTAGCGGCGAGCAGTTCTTC. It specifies CASSPGTSGEQFF.

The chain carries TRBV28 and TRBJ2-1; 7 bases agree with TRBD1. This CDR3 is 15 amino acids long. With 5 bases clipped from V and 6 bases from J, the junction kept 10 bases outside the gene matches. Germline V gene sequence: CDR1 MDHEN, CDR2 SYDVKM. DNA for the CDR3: TGTGCCAGCAGTGACCTCGGGACAGAAACCAATGAGCAGTTCTTC. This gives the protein CASSDLGTETNEQFF.

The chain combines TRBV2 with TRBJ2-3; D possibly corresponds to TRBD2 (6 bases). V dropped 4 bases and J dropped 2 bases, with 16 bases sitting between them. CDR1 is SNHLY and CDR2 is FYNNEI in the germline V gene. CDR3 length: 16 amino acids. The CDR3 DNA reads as TGTGCCAGCAGTGGTGGGAGGACTACCAACACAGATACGCAGTATTTT. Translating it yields CASSGGRTTNTDTQYF.

The chain's CDR3 is CASSQATLGYGYTF. The CDR3 DNA reads TGTGCCAGCAGCCAGGCCACCTTGGGGTATGGCTACACCTTC. The chain employs TRBV4-2 and TRBJ1-2; D unresolved. Germline CDR1 and CDR2: LGHNA and YNFKEQ. This CDR3 contains 14 residues. Trimming pared 3 bases from V and 5 bases from J, leaving 13 bases between.

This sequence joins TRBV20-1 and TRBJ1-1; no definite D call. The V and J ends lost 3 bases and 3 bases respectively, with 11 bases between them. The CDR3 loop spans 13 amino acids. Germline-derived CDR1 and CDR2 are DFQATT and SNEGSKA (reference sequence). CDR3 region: CSASWVGDTEAFF. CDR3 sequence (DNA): TGCAGTGCTAGTTGGGTTGGGGACACTGAAGCTTTCTTT.

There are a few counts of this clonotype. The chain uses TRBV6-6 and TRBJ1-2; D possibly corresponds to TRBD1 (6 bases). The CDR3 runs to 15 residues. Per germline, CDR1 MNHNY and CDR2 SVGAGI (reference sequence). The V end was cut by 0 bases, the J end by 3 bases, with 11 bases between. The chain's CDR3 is CASSYSQGKDYGYTF. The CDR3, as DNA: TGTGCCAGCAGTTACTCACAGGGAAAGGACTATGGCTACACCTTC.

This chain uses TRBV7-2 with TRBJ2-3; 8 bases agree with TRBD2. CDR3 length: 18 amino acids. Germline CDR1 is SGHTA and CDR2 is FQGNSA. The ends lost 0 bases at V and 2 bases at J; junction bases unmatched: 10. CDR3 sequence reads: CASSLAGWVGGATDTQYF. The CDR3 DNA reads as TGTGCCAGCAGCTTAGCGGGCTGGGTCGGGGGGGCCACAGATACGCAGTATTTT.

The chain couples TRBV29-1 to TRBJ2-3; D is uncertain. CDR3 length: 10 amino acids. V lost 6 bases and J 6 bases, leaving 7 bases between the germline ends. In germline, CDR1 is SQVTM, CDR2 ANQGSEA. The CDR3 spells CSVSLDTQYF. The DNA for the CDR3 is TGCAGCGTCTCCTTGGATACGCAGTATTTT.

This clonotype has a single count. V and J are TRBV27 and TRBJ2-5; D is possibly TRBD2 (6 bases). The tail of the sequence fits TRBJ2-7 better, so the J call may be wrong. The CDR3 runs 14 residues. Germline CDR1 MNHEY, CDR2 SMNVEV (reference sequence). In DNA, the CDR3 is TGTGCCAGCAGCCCTGCGGGGTCGGTTTACGAGCAGTACTTC. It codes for CASSPAGSVYEQYF.

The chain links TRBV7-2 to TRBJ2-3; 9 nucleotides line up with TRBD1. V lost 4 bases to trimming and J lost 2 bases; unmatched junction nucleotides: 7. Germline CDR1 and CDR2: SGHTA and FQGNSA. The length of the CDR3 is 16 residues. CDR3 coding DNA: TGTGCCAGCAGCTCCCAAGGGACAGGGTACACAGATACGCAGTATTTT. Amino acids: CASSSQGTGYTDTQYF. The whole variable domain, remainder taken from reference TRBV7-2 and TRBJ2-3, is GAGVSQSPSNKVTEKGKDVELRCDPISGHTALYWYRQSLGQGLEFLIYFQGNSAPDKSGLPSDRFSAERTGGSVSTLTIQRTQQEDSAVYLCASSSQGTGYTDTQYFGPGTRLTVL.

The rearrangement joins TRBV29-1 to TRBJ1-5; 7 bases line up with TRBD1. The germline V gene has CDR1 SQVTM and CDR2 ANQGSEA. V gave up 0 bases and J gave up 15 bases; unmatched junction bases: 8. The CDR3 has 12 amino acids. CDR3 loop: CSVEEEGDRVHF. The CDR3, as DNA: TGCAGCGTTGAAGAGGAAGGAGACAGGGTGCATTTT.

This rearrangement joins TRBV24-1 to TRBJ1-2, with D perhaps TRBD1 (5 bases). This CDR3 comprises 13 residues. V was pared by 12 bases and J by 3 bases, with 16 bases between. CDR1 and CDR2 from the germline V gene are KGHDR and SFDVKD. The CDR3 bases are TGTGCCGCCGGGGGAGGGGAGGACTATGGCTACACCTTC. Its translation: CAAGGGEDYGYTF.

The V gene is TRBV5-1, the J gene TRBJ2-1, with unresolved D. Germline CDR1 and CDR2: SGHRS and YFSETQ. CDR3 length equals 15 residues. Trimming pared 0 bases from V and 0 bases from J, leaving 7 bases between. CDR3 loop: CASSLEPNSYNEQFF. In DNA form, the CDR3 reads TGCGCCAGCAGCTTGGAGCCAAACTCCTACAATGAGCAGTTCTTC.

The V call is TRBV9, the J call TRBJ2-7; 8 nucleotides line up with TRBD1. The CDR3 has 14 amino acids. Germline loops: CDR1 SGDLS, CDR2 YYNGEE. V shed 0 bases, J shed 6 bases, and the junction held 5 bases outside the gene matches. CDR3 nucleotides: TGTGCCAGCAGCGTAGACCCAGGGGGCGGCGAGCAGTACTTC. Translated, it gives CASSVDPGGGEQYF.

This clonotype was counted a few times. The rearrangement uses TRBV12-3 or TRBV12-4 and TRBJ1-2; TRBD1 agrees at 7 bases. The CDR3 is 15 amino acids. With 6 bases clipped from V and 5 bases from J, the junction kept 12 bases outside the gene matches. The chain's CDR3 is CASSPRGTASYGYTF. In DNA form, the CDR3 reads TGTGCCAGCAGCCCCCGAGGGACAGCGAGTTATGGCTACACCTTC.

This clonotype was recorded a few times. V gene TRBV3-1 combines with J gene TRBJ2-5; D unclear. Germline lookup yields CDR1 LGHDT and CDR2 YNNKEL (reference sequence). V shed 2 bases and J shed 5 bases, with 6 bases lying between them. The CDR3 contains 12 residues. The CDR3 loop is CASSQQKETQYF. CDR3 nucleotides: TGTGCCAGCAGCCAACAAAAGGAGACCCAGTACTTC.

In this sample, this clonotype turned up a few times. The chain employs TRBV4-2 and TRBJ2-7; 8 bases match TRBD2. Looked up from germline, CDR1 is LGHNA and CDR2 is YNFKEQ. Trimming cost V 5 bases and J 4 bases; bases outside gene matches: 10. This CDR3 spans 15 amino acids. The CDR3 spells CASSSLRGGLYEQYF. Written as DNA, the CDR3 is TGTGCCAGCAGCTCCCTCCGGGGGGGCCTGTACGAGCAGTACTTC.

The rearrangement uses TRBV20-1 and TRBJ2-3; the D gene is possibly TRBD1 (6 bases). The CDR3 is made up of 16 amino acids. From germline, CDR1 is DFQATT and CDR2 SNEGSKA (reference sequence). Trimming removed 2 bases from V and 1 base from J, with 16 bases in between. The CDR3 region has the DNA TGCAGTGCTAGAATATCAGGGGAATATCGCACAGATACGCAGTATTTT. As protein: CSARISGEYRTDTQYF.

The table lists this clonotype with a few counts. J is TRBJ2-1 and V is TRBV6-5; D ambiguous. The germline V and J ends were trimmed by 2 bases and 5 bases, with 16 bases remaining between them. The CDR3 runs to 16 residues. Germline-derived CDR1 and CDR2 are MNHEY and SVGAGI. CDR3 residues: CASSYTRALLNNEQFF. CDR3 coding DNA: TGTGCCAGCAGTTACACTCGCGCCCTTCTTAACAATGAGCAGTTCTTC.

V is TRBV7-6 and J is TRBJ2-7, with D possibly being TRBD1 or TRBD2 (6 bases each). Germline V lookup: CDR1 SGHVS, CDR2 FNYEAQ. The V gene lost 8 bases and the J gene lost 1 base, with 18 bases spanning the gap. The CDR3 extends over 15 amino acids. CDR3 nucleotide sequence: TGTGCCAGCGGCTCGAAGGGGGGCTTATCCTACGAGCAGTACTTC. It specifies CASGSKGGLSYEQYF.